The 3 T cell receptor beta chains given below trace back to one sample, sequenced in a study of cytomegalovirus exposure and HLA in healthy donors. Amplification used 60 Vbeta primers and 13 Jbeta primers. Sequencing used immunoSEQ multiplex PCR; TCRdb keeps in-frame clones, though not all of them. The data show 120,000 or so clones, with around 72% seen just once and 3% to 4% held by the top ten. Input material: PBMCs. These receptors were obtained from a man aged 25-45 years in good health and CMV-seronegative.

This clone was observed a handful of times. This chain connects TRBV28 to TRBJ2-5; TRBD1 matches at 8 bases. The J call may be in error: the DNA end matches TRBJ2-7 better. Germline V gene sequence: CDR1 MDHEN, CDR2 SYDVKM. The CDR3 is 15 residues long. The CDR3 DNA is TGTGCCAGCACCGCCCCCGGACAGGGTGCCTACGAGCAGTACTTC. The encoded protein is CASTAPGQGAYEQYF.

This clone came up a few times. This sequence joins TRBV21-1 and TRBJ1-5; the table calls TRBD1, which could not be checked here. TRBV21-1 is tagged as a pseudogene. The length of the CDR3 is 16 residues. The CDR3 DNA follows: TGTGCCAGCAGCATAAACAGGGGGGGTAGCAATCAGCCCCAGCATTTT. Amino acids: CASSINRGGSNQPQHF.

This clone appeared a few times. The chain employs TRBV28 and TRBJ2-7; possibly TRBD1 for D (5 bases). The CDR3 loop spans 15 amino acids. Deletions cut 5 bases from V and 0 bases from J, with 14 bases between. Germline V lookup: CDR1 MDHEN, CDR2 SYDVKM. CDR3 sequence (DNA): TGTGCCAGCAGTCTGAAACAGGAAAGCTCCTACGAGCAGTACTTC. Amino acid sequence: CASSLKQESSYEQYF. Variable domain in full (rest from reference TRBV28 and TRBJ2-7): DVKVTQSSRYLVKRTGEKVFLECVQDMDHENMFWYRQDPGLGLRLIYFSYDVKMKEKGDIPEGYSVSREKKERFSLILESASTNQTSMYLCASSLKQESSYEQYFGPGTRLTVT.